This is a list of T cell receptor beta chains from one sample in a study of OX40 agonist ivuxolimab in advanced cancers. Produced via immunoSEQ multiplex PCR; TCRdb's table is partial and in-frame only. The repertoire holds some 58,000 clones, with about 89% as singletons. The input for sequencing was CD4+ or CD8+ T cells sorted from blood, taken in a trial of the OX40 agonist ivuxolimab. The receptors were sampled from an adult with an advanced solid tumor such as melanoma, head and neck, liver or kidney cancer. Each CDR3 is given with its conserved first and last residue. A D gene is named only where the DNA matches it firmly. Clone size is shown for a subset of rows, as once, few, many or a class of expanded clone.

J gene,D gene,clone size,V gene,CDR3 DNA,CDR3 protein
TRBJ2-2,TRBD2,.,TRBV12-5,TGTGCTAGTGGTTTGAGGCTAGCGGCGAACACCGGGGAGCTGTTTTTT,CASGLRLAANTGELFF
TRBJ1-5,TRBD1,.,TRBV30,TGTGCCTGGAGTCCGGACAGGGGGCGCAGCCAGCCCCAGCATTTT,CAWSPDRGRSQPQHF
TRBJ1-1,.,once,TRBV18,TGTGCCAGCTCACCTTCGGGACATCATGAAGCTTTCTTT,CASSPSGHHEAFF
TRBJ1-1,.,.,TRBV9,TGTGCCAGCAGCTTCTTTGAGGGGGGAACTGAAGCTTTCTTT,CASSFFEGGTEAFF
TRBJ2-5,TRBD1,.,TRBV11-2,TGTGCCAGCAGCTCTAACAGGGGGCGCAGGTTGTGGACCCAGTACTTC,CASSSNRGRRLWTQYF
TRBJ1-1,.,.,TRBV23-1,TGCGCCAGCAGTCCGGCACACCTACTCAACACTGAAGCTTTCTTT,CASSPAHLLNTEAFF
TRBJ2-1,.,.,TRBV11-2,TGTGCCAGCAGCTTAGAAGTGAGGAATGAGCAGTTCTTC,CASSLEVRNEQFF
TRBJ1-6,TRBD1,.,TRBV6-6,TGTGCCAGCAGTTACGGCGACAGGGTCTCTTCACCCCTCCACTTT,CASSYGDRVSSPLHF
TRBJ2-7,.,.,TRBV18,TGTGCCAGCTCACTCGACGACAGGCTGGGGGAGCAGTACTTC,CASSLDDRLGEQYF
TRBJ2-3,.,.,TRBV14,TGTGCCAGCAGCCAAGAGGGCAGTATAGGAGATACGCAGTATTTT,CASSQEGSIGDTQYF
TRBJ2-7,.,.,TRBV5-1,TGCGCCAGCAGCTTGTTCCCCGCCTACGAGCAGTACTTC,CASSLFPAYEQYF
TRBJ2-7,.,.,TRBV15,TGTGCCACCAGCAGAGGCAGATACGAGCAGTACTTC,CATSRGRYEQYF
TRBJ2-5,.,.,TRBV21-1,TGTGCCAGCAGCCCGACCGGGGCAAGGGGGACCCAGTACTTC,CASSPTGARGTQYF
TRBJ2-3,.,.,TRBV5-1,TGCGCCAGCAACAGAATGGGGGGCCGTTTTTTGACAGATACGCAGTATTTT,CASNRMGGRFLTDTQYF
TRBJ2-2,TRBD1,.,TRBV5-1,TGCGCCAGCAGCTTGGTACCAGGGGGTAACACCGGGGAGCTGTTTTTT,CASSLVPGGNTGELFF
TRBJ1-2,.,.,TRBV4-1,TGCGCCAGCAGCCAAGGTGTGCCTTCTCCGACAGTCGACTATGGCTACACCTTC,CASSQGVPSPTVDYGYTF
TRBJ2-3,.,.,TRBV27,TGTGCCAGCAGGGGATCGTGGAGCGGACCAGATACGCAGTATTTT,CASRGSWSGPDTQYF
TRBJ1-5,TRBD1,.,TRBV5-1,TGCGCCAGCAGCTTGGGGGGGACAGTCAATCAGCCCCAGCATTTT,CASSLGGTVNQPQHF
TRBJ2-7,.,.,TRBV19,TGTGCCAGTAGCAAAGGGAATCTCCACGAGCAGTACTTC,CASSKGNLHEQYF
TRBJ1-4,.,.,TRBV19,TGTGCCAGTAGTATTTATACCCAGGGAAACGAAAAACTGTTTTTT,CASSIYTQGNEKLFF
TRBJ1-2,.,.,TRBV2,TGTGCCAGCAGTGGGGAATGGGGGACGACCGGCTACACCTTC,CASSGEWGTTGYTF
TRBJ1-1,.,.,TRBV2,TGTGCCAGCAGTGACTGGAAGGCTTTCTTT,CASSDWKAFF
TRBJ2-4,.,.,TRBV7-8,TGTGCCAGCAGCTTGACAGCCAAAAACATTCAGTACTTC,CASSLTAKNIQYF
TRBJ1-1,TRBD1,.,TRBV25-1,TGTGCCAGCAGTGTCGCCGGGACAGGGGTAGCTTTCTTT,CASSVAGTGVAFF
TRBJ2-7,.,.,TRBV23-1,TGCGCCAGTGGACACCCGAGCTCCTACGAGCAGTACTTC,CASGHPSSYEQYF
TRBJ1-4,.,once,TRBV29-1,TGCAGCGTTTTGACGGGCGGTAGGTTACTGTTTTTT,CSVLTGGRLLFF
TRBJ1-2,.,.,TRBV2,TGTGCCAGCAGCCCCTGGGGGGTCGCTGGCTACACCTTC,CASSPWGVAGYTF
TRBJ1-2,.,.,TRBV19,TGTGCCAGTAGTATGGAGGGGGGACGTGGCTACACCTTC,CASSMEGGRGYTF
TRBJ2-7,.,.,TRBV30,TGTGCCTGGAGTGTATCAGGGTACGAGCAGTACTTC,CAWSVSGYEQYF